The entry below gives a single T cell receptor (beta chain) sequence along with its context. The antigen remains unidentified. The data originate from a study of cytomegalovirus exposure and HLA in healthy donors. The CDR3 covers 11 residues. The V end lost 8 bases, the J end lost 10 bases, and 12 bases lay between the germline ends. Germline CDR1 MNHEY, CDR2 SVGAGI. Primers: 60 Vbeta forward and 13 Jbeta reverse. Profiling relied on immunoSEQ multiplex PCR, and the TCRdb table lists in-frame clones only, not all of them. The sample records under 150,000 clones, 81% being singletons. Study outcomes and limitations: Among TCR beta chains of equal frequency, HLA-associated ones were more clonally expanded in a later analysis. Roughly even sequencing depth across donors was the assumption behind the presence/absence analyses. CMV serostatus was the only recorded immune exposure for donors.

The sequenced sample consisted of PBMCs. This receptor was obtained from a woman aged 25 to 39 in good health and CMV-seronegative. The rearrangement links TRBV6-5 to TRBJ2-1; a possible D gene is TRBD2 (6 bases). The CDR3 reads CASSGVGEQFF. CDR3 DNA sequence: TGTGCCAGCTCGGGGGTTGGAGAGCAGTTCTTC.